This T cell receptor beta chain was captured by sequencing in a study of T cell changes during pregnancy in multiple sclerosis (dated 2019 in TCRdb). At the level of the whole study: In women with multiple sclerosis, the researchers looked at how the T cell repertoire shifted as pregnancy progressed.

As for this clone: The clone's antigen remains unknown. Qualities for individual bases were not recorded, and no much larger clone is one base off.

Receptor libraries were prepared by the immunoSEQ multiplex PCR assay. What TCRdb holds here is the immuneACCESS table cut down to in-frame rearrangements. Part of the clones is not present; checked against another copy, under half of the missing clones reflect an unresolved V gene, and the others are unexplained. Across this sample there are around 80,000 clones, with about 91% seen only once. The top ten constitute about 1.5% of the sample. Specimen: peripheral blood, collected before pregnancy. This receptor was obtained from a female donor with multiple sclerosis, enrolled in a pregnancy study.

The DNA sequence is given as TGCGCCAGCAGCTCATCTAGCGGGGGCACAGATACGCAGTATTTT. Its amino acids are CASSSSSGGTDTQYF. This sequence uses TRBV5-1 and TRBJ2-3; the central 9 bases match TRBD2. CDR1 and CDR2 were assigned from the germline V gene as SGHRS and YFSETQ. V is pruned by 3 bases and J by 1 base, leaving 3 bases of the junction without a gene match. Inclusive of the bounding cysteine and phenylalanine, the CDR3 is 15 residues long. Only CDR3 DNA remains: 45 bases, in frame from the first base.